These T cell receptor beta chains were read from a single sample in a study of T cell repertoires in cytomegalovirus infection. The antigens for these receptors are not known. TCRdb passed the reads through MiXCR, listing each CDR3 protein once. The data contain some 500,000 distinct CDR3 sequences, more than 30% of them singletons. The specimen comprised cultured PBMCs, sampled from culture after CMV antigen stimulation. The source of these receptors is a human donor in good health (CMV status not recorded). Some clones in this sample may be carry-over from other donors' samples. Each CDR3 is given with its conserved first and last residue. D genes are given only for firm matches.

>TRBJ1-6|-|TRBV12-3/TRBV12-4
CASNSNNSPLHF
>TRBJ1-1|-|TRBV18
CASSPRAANTEAFF
>TRBJ1-2|TRBD1|TRBV7-2
CASRTGVSGYTF
>TRBJ2-2|TRBD2|TRBV5-6
CASSDGTRGPGELFF
>TRBJ1-1|-|TRBV19
CASITGTEAFF
>TRBJ2-1|TRBD1|TRBV29-1
CSVSGGSYNEQFF
>TRBJ2-3|-|TRBV7-2
CASSSRGGDTQYF
>TRBJ1-3|-|TRBV7-3
CASSSDGFSGNTIYF
>TRBJ2-1|TRBD2|TRBV5-1
CASSSPGLAGGYNEQFF
>TRBJ1-1|-|TRBV7-2
CASSPSGHPPTEAFF
>TRBJ1-1|-|TRBV3-1
CASSQPHSGWTEIPEAFF
>TRBJ1-1|TRBD1|TRBV19
CASSTRQGLNIEAFF
>TRBJ2-5|TRBD2|TRBV18
CASSPPVSGSRETQYF
>TRBJ2-7|-|TRBV20-1
CSAQSDGIYEQYF
>TRBJ2-1|-|TRBV7-2
CASSPGKRQFF
>TRBJ2-3|TRBD1|TRBV27
CASSLRGQGTDTQYF
>TRBJ2-7|-|TRBV10-3
CATKFRDALGEQYF
>TRBJ1-3|-|TRBV27
CASSLSFSRISGNTIYF
>TRBJ2-1|-|TRBV27
CASSRPGSNEQFF
>TRBJ2-2|-|TRBV5-4
CASSLAGDLGWGNTGELFF
>TRBJ1-1|-|TRBV11-1
CASKQRPGGYTEAFF
>TRBJ2-5|-|TRBV7-9
CASSWRGQQETQYF
>TRBJ2-7|TRBD1|TRBV7-2
CASSLQGDPATEQYF
>TRBJ2-6|TRBD1|TRBV12-3/TRBV12-4
CASTPGQGSGANVLTF
>TRBJ2-1|-|TRBV7-2
CASSSGWDEQFF
>TRBJ2-3|-|TRBV18
CASSPDSLDTQYF
>TRBJ2-5|TRBD2|TRBV19
CASSHTSGLAETQYF